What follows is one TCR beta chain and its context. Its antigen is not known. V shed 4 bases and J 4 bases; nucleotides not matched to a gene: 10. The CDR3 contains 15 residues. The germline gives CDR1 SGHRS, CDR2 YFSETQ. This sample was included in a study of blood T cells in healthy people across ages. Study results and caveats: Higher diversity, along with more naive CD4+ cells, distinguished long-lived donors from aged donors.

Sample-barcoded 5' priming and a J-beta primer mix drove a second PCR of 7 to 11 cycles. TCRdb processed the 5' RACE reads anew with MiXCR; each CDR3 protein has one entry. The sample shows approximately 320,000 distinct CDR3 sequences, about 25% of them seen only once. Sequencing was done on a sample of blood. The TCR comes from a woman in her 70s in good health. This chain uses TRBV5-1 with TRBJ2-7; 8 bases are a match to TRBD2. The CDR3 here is CASSPLGGEGYEQYF. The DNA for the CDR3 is TGCGCCAGCAGCCCCCTCGGGGGGGAGGGATACGAGCAGTACTTC.